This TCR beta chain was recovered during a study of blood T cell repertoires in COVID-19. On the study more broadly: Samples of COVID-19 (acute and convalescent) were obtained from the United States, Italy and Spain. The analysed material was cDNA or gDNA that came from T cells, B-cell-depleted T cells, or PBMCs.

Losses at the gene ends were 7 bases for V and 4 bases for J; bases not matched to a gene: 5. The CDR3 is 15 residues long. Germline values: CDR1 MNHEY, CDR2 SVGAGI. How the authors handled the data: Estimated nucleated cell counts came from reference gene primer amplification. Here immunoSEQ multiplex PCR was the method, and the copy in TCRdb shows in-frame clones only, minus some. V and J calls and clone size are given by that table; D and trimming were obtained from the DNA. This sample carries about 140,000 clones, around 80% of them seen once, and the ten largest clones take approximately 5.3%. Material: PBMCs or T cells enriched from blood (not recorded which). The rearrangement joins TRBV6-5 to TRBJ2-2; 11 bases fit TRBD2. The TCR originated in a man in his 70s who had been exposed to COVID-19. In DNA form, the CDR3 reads TGTGCCAGCACCCTTAGCGGGGGGGCCACCGGGGAGCTGTTTTTT. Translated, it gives CASTLSGGATGELFF.